A selection of T cell receptor beta chains follows, all from one sample in a study of radiation and T cells in renal cell carcinoma. Generated by immunoSEQ multiplex PCR, the TCRdb table keeps only in-frame clones and is missing some. The sample holds 140,000 to 150,000 clones, roughly 90% seen once. Material: blood, obtained from a patient whose treatment included radiotherapy and nephrectomy. The receptors were gathered from an older woman with renal cell carcinoma. CDR3s include the opening cysteine and the closing phenylalanine or tryptophan. Fields, in order: V gene, J gene, D gene, clone size, CDR3 protein, CDR3 DNA. A D gene is named only where the DNA matches it firmly. Clone size is given for some rows only: seen once, a few or many times, or a class if the clone is expanded.

TRBV21-1	TRBJ1-1	NA	NA	CASSKSLDLGNTEAFF	TGTGCCAGCAGCAAATCTCTGGACTTGGGAAACACTGAAGCTTTCTTT
TRBV28	TRBJ2-7	NA	NA	CASSLEGGPHYEQYF	TGTGCCAGCAGTCTCGAGGGGGGCCCTCACTACGAGCAGTACTTC
TRBV4-2	TRBJ1-2	NA	NA	CASSQARRGFNYGYTF	TGTGCCAGCAGCCAAGCCAGAAGGGGTTTTAACTATGGCTACACCTTC
TRBV5-4	TRBJ2-5	NA	NA	CASSLKTGGQETQYF	TGTGCCAGCAGCTTGAAAACCGGCGGCCAAGAGACCCAGTACTTC
TRBV5-8	TRBJ1-2	TRBD1	NA	CASSGTGTYGYTF	TGTGCCAGCAGCGGGACAGGGACCTATGGCTACACCTTC
TRBV29-1	TRBJ2-7	NA	NA	CGASGAGYEQYF	TGTGGGGCGTCAGGGGCCGGTTACGAGCAGTACTTC
TRBV18	TRBJ1-1	NA	NA	CASSPIPATGRGTEAFF	TGTGCCAGCTCACCAATCCCGGCGACAGGCCGCGGCACTGAAGCTTTCTTT
TRBV7-9	TRBJ2-2	NA	NA	CASSSGLRELFF	TGTGCCAGCAGCTCCGGTTTGAGGGAGCTGTTTTTT
TRBV30	TRBJ2-1	TRBD1	once	CAWKTGVNEQFF	TGTGCCTGGAAAACAGGGGTGAATGAGCAGTTCTTC
TRBV4-1	TRBJ1-2	NA	NA	CASSRGQEKNYGYTF	TGCGCCAGCAGCCGAGGACAAGAAAAGAACTATGGCTACACCTTC
TRBV5-1	TRBJ2-5	NA	NA	CASSPTPTGLETQYF	TGCGCCAGCAGCCCCACACCGACAGGTTTGGAGACCCAGTACTTC
TRBV7-3	TRBJ2-2	NA	NA	CASSRTGPRELFF	TGTGCCAGCAGCCGAACAGGCCCGAGGGAGCTGTTTTTT
TRBV29-1	TRBJ1-1	NA	NA	CSVGGMDTEAFF	TGCAGCGTCGGGGGCATGGACACTGAAGCTTTCTTT
TRBV2	TRBJ1-1	TRBD1	NA	CASSTDRGHTEAFF	TGTGCCAGCAGTACGGACAGGGGCCACACTGAAGCTTTCTTT
TRBV6-1	TRBJ2-4	TRBD1	NA	CASRDRDSLKNIQYF	TGTGCCAGCAGAGACCGGGACAGTCTCAAAAACATTCAGTACTTC
TRBV9	TRBJ2-2	NA	NA	CASSTQGIDTGELFF	TGTGCCAGCAGCACTCAGGGTATTGACACCGGGGAGCTGTTTTTT
TRBV27	TRBJ1-1	NA	NA	CASSFHREGTEAFF	TGTGCCAGCAGTTTCCACAGGGAAGGAACTGAAGCTTTCTTT
TRBV19	TRBJ1-5	NA	NA	CASKGDVGQPQHF	TGTGCCAGTAAAGGGGACGTCGGGCAGCCCCAGCATTTT
TRBV28	TRBJ1-2	TRBD1	NA	CASSSGDRGAYGYTF	TGTGCCAGCAGTTCTGGGGACAGGGGGGCCTATGGCTACACCTTC
TRBV5-4	TRBJ1-2	NA	NA	CASSLGQGGYTF	TGTGCCAGCAGCTTGGGACAAGGTGGCTACACCTTC
TRBV4-3	TRBJ1-2	TRBD1	once	CASSLGQGYGYTF	TGCGCCAGCAGCCTGGGACAGGGTTATGGCTACACCTTC
TRBV11-3	TRBJ2-4	TRBD1	NA	CASSLSQGLAKNIQYF	TGTGCCAGCAGCCTCTCACAGGGGCTAGCCAAAAACATTCAGTACTTC
TRBV2	TRBJ2-1	TRBD2	NA	CASMIRTSGSYNEQFF	TGTGCCAGCATGATAAGGACTAGCGGCTCCTACAATGAGCAGTTCTTC
TRBV7-2	TRBJ1-6	TRBD1	NA	CASSLGQHNSPLHF	TGTGCCAGCAGCTTGGGACAGCATAATTCACCCCTCCACTTT
TRBV2	TRBJ1-1	NA	NA	CASSVGNTEAFF	TGTGCCAGCAGTGTAGGGAACACTGAAGCTTTCTTT
TRBV19	TRBJ1-2	NA	NA	CASRGEYSDYGYTF	TGTGCCAGTAGGGGAGAGTATTCCGACTATGGCTACACCTTC
TRBV13	TRBJ1-1	NA	few	CASSYGRTEAFF	TGTGCCAGCAGCTACGGGAGGACTGAAGCTTTCTTT
TRBV5-4	TRBJ1-2	NA	NA	CASSERTGEGYTF	TGTGCCAGCAGCGAAAGGACGGGGGAAGGCTACACCTTC
TRBV5-1	TRBJ1-4	NA	once	CASSLEQARGEKLFF	TGCGCCAGCAGCTTGGAACAGGCTAGAGGTGAAAAACTGTTTTTT
TRBV13	TRBJ2-1	NA	NA	CASSWRQRGGYEQFF	TGTGCCAGCAGTTGGCGGCAGAGGGGCGGGTATGAGCAGTTCTTC
TRBV15	TRBJ2-1	NA	NA	CATSALQGGSYNEQFF	TGTGCCACCAGCGCCCTTCAGGGAGGATCCTACAATGAGCAGTTCTTC
TRBV10-3	TRBJ1-2	NA	NA	CAISRTSGEDGYTF	TGTGCCATCAGTCGGACGTCGGGGGAGGATGGCTACACCTTC